Presented here are 9 T cell receptor beta chains from one specimen sequenced in a study of OX40 agonist ivuxolimab in advanced cancers. Only in-frame clones appear in the TCRdb table, and some are missing; sequencing was by immunoSEQ multiplex PCR. The top ten clones hold 0.9% to 1.2% of a sample with tens of thousands of clones, around 87% of them seen once. The specimen comprised CD4+ or CD8+ T cells sorted from blood, sampled in a trial of the OX40 agonist ivuxolimab. The receptors here all came from an adult with an advanced solid tumor such as melanoma, head and neck, liver or kidney cancer.

The V gene is TRBV7-3, the J gene TRBJ1-1, with D maybe TRBD1 (5 bases). CDR3 length equals 14 residues. V was trimmed by 1 base and J by 4 bases, leaving 10 bases between them. The germline V gene has CDR1 SGHTA and CDR2 FQGTGA. CDR3 DNA sequence: TGTGCCAGCAGCTTAAACCCAGGGTTCACTGAAGCTTTCTTT. It codes for CASSLNPGFTEAFF.

With respect to this clone: This same CDR3 is encoded by further DNA sequences in the sample. CDR3 sequence reads: CASSSGGGKETQYF. The CDR3 bases are TGTGCCAGCAGTTCAGGGGGCGGAAAAGAGACCCAGTACTTC. The chain carries TRBV28 and TRBJ2-5; TRBD1 matches 8 bases. The CDR3 consists of 14 residues. V lost 4 bases, J lost 3 bases, and 4 bases stayed unmatched. From germline, CDR1 is MDHEN and CDR2 SYDVKM.

V is TRBV7-9 and J is TRBJ1-1; D not resolved. Between the trimmed V and J ends, which lost 3 bases and 2 bases, there was a span of 10 bases. The germline V gene has CDR1 SEHNR and CDR2 FQNEAQ (reference sequence). The CDR3 has 14 residues. CDR3: CASSFYSDNTEAFF. In DNA, the CDR3 is TGTGCCAGCAGCTTTTATTCTGACAACACTGAAGCTTTCTTT.

The CDR3 sequence is CASSTGTGNSDTQYF. The CDR3 DNA follows: TGTGCCAGTAGTACCGGGACAGGGAATTCAGATACGCAGTATTTT. V is TRBV19 and J is TRBJ2-3; TRBD1 matches at 9 bases. This CDR3 is 15 amino acids long. Germline V lookup: CDR1 LNHDA, CDR2 SQIVND (reference sequence). V lost 4 bases, J lost 4 bases, and 6 bases stayed unmatched.

This chain joins TRBV28 and TRBJ2-6; D tentatively fits TRBD1 or TRBD2 (5 bases each). Germline V gene lookup returns CDR1 MDHEN and CDR2 SYDVKM. V dropped 1 base and J dropped 2 bases, with 9 bases sitting between them. This CDR3 is 16 amino acids long. The CDR3 is CASSLFRGAGANVLTF. The DNA of the CDR3 is TGTGCCAGCAGTTTATTCAGAGGGGCTGGGGCCAACGTCCTGACTTTC.

This clone occurred a few times. V and J are TRBV6-5 and TRBJ2-7; D tentatively reads TRBD1 or TRBD2 (5 bases each). Trimming cost V 6 bases and J 2 bases, with 17 bases left between them. CDR1 and CDR2 from the germline V gene are MNHEY and SVGAGI. This CDR3 comprises 15 residues. CDR3 sequence: CASSPGRVEAYEQYF. The CDR3 DNA reads TGTGCCAGCAGCCCGGGACGGGTTGAGGCCTACGAGCAGTACTTC.

V is TRBV5-1 and J is TRBJ2-3, with 9 bases that match TRBD2. The CDR3 consists of 15 residues. Germline V gene sequence: CDR1 SGHRS, CDR2 YFSETQ. The V and J ends lost 3 bases and 0 bases, in that order; junction bases with no gene match: 2. The CDR3 sequence: CASSWTSASTDTQYF. The CDR3 DNA sequence: TGCGCCAGCAGCTGGACTAGCGCGAGCACAGATACGCAGTATTTT.

This clone showed up just once. The chain carries TRBV4-1 and TRBJ2-1; D uncertain. V lost 1 base to trimming and J lost 10 bases, with 14 bases between them. The CDR3 length is 14 residues. The germline V gene has CDR1 MGHRA and CDR2 YSYEKL. The CDR3 protein is CASSQGAQRGEQFF. The CDR3 nucleotides read TGCGCCAGCAGCCAAGGGGCCCAGCGTGGCGAGCAGTTCTTC.

The V gene is TRBV13, the J gene TRBJ2-2; TRBD1 matches 7 bases. The CDR3 is 15 residues long. Germline V gene lookup returns CDR1 PRHDT and CDR2 FYEKMQ (reference sequence). J lost 7 bases, V lost 3 bases, and 8 bases had no gene match. The CDR3 spells CASSLMTGLSGELFF. The CDR3 DNA follows: TGTGCCAGCAGCTTGATGACAGGGTTGAGCGGGGAGCTGTTTTTT.